Shown below are 6 T cell receptor beta chains from a single sample sequenced in a study of shared clonotypes between healthy human individuals. The repertoire was sequenced with immunoSEQ multiplex PCR; TCRdb's copy has only in-frame clones and lacks some. Among 1.5 million to 1.9 million clones listed, around 98% were seen once. Sequences were obtained from naive CD4+ T cells sorted from blood. Subset specified: CD45RA+ positively selected. The source of these receptors is a young man in good health.

Comment on this clone: The same CDR3 arises from other DNA sequences in this sample as well. This chain links TRBV28 with TRBJ1-5; tentative D call: TRBD1 (6 bases). This CDR3 has 14 amino acids. Per germline, CDR1 MDHEN and CDR2 SYDVKM. V was shortened by 3 bases and J by 3 bases, with 9 bases between the two germline ends. In DNA, the CDR3 is TGTGCCAGCAGTTTCGGACAGTTCAATCAGCCCCAGCATTTT. It codes for CASSFGQFNQPQHF.

J is TRBJ2-2 and V is TRBV28; either TRBD1 or TRBD2 may supply D (6 bases each). The V end was cut by 7 bases, the J end by 3 bases, with 12 bases between. There are 14 residues in the CDR3. The V gene's germline CDR1 is MDHEN and CDR2 SYDVKM. The CDR3: CASKGGGDTGELFF. DNA of the CDR3: TGTGCCAGCAAGGGGGGTGGTGACACCGGGGAGCTGTTTTTT. The entire variable domain, with the rest obtained from reference TRBV28 and TRBJ2-2, is as follows: DVKVTQSSRYLVKRTGEKVFLECVQDMDHENMFWYRQDPGLGLRLIYFSYDVKMKEKGDIPEGYSVSREKKERFSLILESASTNQTSMYLCASKGGGDTGELFFGEGSRLTVL.

The genes are TRBV10-1 and TRBJ2-7; a possible D gene is TRBD2 (5 bases). This CDR3 comprises 14 residues. Trimming stripped 3 bases from V and 6 bases from J, with 15 bases between. Germline assignment: CDR1 WNHNN and CDR2 SYGVQD (reference sequence). CDR3 coding DNA: TGCGCCAGCAGTGAAGGACCTCCGGCGGGCGAGCAGTACTTC. Translation gives CASSEGPPAGEQYF.

For this clone: This sample includes further DNA sequences coding for the same CDR3. The chain couples TRBV5-1 to TRBJ1-2; a possible D gene is TRBD1 (5 bases). The CDR3 covers 13 residues. Germline CDR1 and CDR2: SGHRS and YFSETQ. The V end was cut by 7 bases, the J end by 0 bases, with 10 bases between. CDR3 residues: CASGAGSNYGYTF. The CDR3 bases are TGCGCCAGCGGGGCAGGTTCTAACTATGGCTACACCTTC.

DNA for the CDR3: TGTGCCAGTAGTACACGGACTAGCGGAGCCCAAGAGACCCAGTACTTC. This gives the protein CASSTRTSGAQETQYF. The chain employs TRBV19 and TRBJ2-5; 10 bases align to TRBD2. Germline V lookup: CDR1 LNHDA, CDR2 SQIVND (reference sequence). The length of the CDR3 is 16 residues. Losses at the gene ends were 4 bases for V and 1 base for J; bases not matched to a gene: 6.

This rearrangement joins TRBV9 to TRBJ1-2; TRBD1 aligns across 7 bases. The CDR3 has 15 residues. Germline V gives CDR1 SGDLS, CDR2 YYNGEE. With 4 bases clipped from V and 3 bases from J, the junction kept 9 bases outside the gene matches. CDR3 in amino acids: CASSPDRVRDYGYTF. CDR3 coding DNA: TGTGCCAGCAGCCCAGACAGGGTGAGAGACTATGGCTACACCTTC.